This record covers a single T cell receptor beta chain. Given a much more abundant clone one base away, this may be a read error. Investigators took RNA and DNA out together from approximately 22-30 mg of unsorted bulk tissue. Researchers generated TCR beta cDNA from roughly 520 ng of total RNA, relying on a constant-region primer. Each TCR beta library was derived from three nested multiplex PCR rounds that employed slightly modified ARM-PCR. In the first two PCR rounds, TRBV1-TRBV30 forward primers were paired with a C-beta reverse primer, and each round lasted around 10 cycles. TCRdb ran MiXCR on the multiplex PCR reads and lists one entry per CDR3 protein. The sample has 150,000 to 200,000 distinct CDR3 sequences; around four fifths are singletons. The data were taken from a study of tumor-infiltrating lymphocytes in primary liver carcinoma. Looked up from germline, CDR1 is SGHRS and CDR2 is YFSETQ. This CDR3 spans 14 amino acids.

Sequences were obtained from tumor tissue from primary liver carcinoma. The rearrangement joins TRBV5-1 to TRBJ2-1, with 8 bases that match TRBD2. This sequence originates from a man in his forties or fifties with primary liver carcinoma and hepatitis B virus infection. As DNA, the CDR3 is TGCACCAGCAGCTTGGCGGGGGGCTACAATGAGCAGTTCTTC. Its protein is CTSSLAGGYNEQFF. Looking up the rest from reference TRBV5-1 and TRBJ2-1 gives the full variable domain: KAGVTQTPRYLIKTRGQQVTLSCSPISGHRSVSWYQQTPGQGLQFLFEYFSETQRNKGNFPGRFSGRQFSNSRSEMNVSTLELGDSALYLCTSSLAGGYNEQFFGPGTRLTVL.